These T cell receptor beta chains were read from a single sample in a study of post-analysis software for immune sequencing data. TCRdb ran MiXCR on the PCR reads and lists one entry per CDR3 protein. The sample has hundreds of thousands of distinct CDR3 sequences; about 40% are singletons. Sequenced input: blood. The receptors were gathered from a girl aged 10-17 years with multiple sclerosis. The CDR3 runs from the conserved cysteine through the conserved F or W. Fields, in order: clone size, V gene, J gene, D gene, CDR3 length, CDR3 DNA, CDR3 protein. A D gene is named only where the DNA matches it firmly. The listing skips clone size in some rows; elsewhere it reads once, few, many or a size class.

.,TRBV11-3,TRBJ2-1,.,13,TGTGCCAGCAGCTCGCTGACCTTGGGTGAGCAGTTCTTC,CASSSLTLGEQFF
few,TRBV6-5,TRBJ2-5,TRBD1,12,TGTGCCACCTGGGACAGCCAAGAGACCCAGTACTTC,CATWDSQETQYF
.,TRBV7-8,TRBJ1-2,.,13,TGTGCCAGCAGCTCCCGGACAGCGTGGGGCTACACCTTC,CASSSRTAWGYTF
few,TRBV4-2,TRBJ2-3,.,16,TGTGCCAGCAGCCAAGATGGCAGGGGTGGGGGAGATACGCAGTATTTT,CASSQDGRGGGDTQYF
once,TRBV6-6,TRBJ1-2,.,14,TGTGCCAGCAGTTTTGGGGGCGGGAACTATGGCTACACCTTC,CASSFGGGNYGYTF
few,TRBV4-1,TRBJ2-7,.,16,TGCGCCAGCAGCCAAGGCACGGGGGCTTCGACCTACGAGCAGTACTTC,CASSQGTGASTYEQYF
.,TRBV29-1,TRBJ2-7,.,13,TGCAGCGTTGACTCAGGGAATCCCTACGAGCAGTACTTC,CSVDSGNPYEQYF
.,TRBV12-3/TRBV12-4,TRBJ2-4,.,12,TGTGCCAGCAGTTTCGAGGGTCACATTCAGTACTTC,CASSFEGHIQYF
.,TRBV5-1,TRBJ2-7,TRBD2,14,TGCGCCAGCAGCGGCTCTAGCGGGAGTTACGAGCAGTACTTC,CASSGSSGSYEQYF
.,TRBV12-3/TRBV12-4,TRBJ2-3,.,16,TGTGCCAGCAGTTTATTAGCGACGACGAGAACAGATACGCAGTATTTT,CASSLLATTRTDTQYF
.,TRBV25-1,TRBJ1-2,.,11,TGTGCCAGCTTTCACCCTTATGGCTACACCTTC,CASFHPYGYTF
.,TRBV7-2,TRBJ2-7,.,15,TGTGCCAGCAGAGCAGCCTTGGATACCTCCTACGAGCAGTACTTC,CASRAALDTSYEQYF
.,TRBV24-1,TRBJ2-3,TRBD2,17,TGTGCCACCAGTGATTTAGAAGGTAGCGGGGACACAGATACGCAGTATTTT,CATSDLEGSGDTDTQYF
few,TRBV4-1,TRBJ2-1,TRBD1,14,TGCGCCAGCAGCCAGGGACAGCCGGACAATGAGCAGTTCTTC,CASSQGQPDNEQFF
.,TRBV4-1,TRBJ2-2,.,14,TGCGCCAGCAGCCTGACTAGTAAGGCCGGGGAGCTGTTTTTT,CASSLTSKAGELFF
.,TRBV6-1,TRBJ2-7,.,13,TGTGCCAGCAGTCTGACCCAGGGCTACGAGCAGTACTTC,CASSLTQGYEQYF
.,TRBV9,TRBJ2-7,.,14,TGTGCCAGCGGAATGGGGCTGGGGTCCTACGAGCAGTACTTC,CASGMGLGSYEQYF
few,TRBV12-3/TRBV12-4,TRBJ2-1,.,12,TGTGCCAGCATCCCTATTACGGGTGAGCAGTTCTTC,CASIPITGEQFF
.,TRBV5-1,TRBJ2-7,.,13,TGCGCCAGCTCCGGGGTAACGGGCTACGAGCAGTACTTC,CASSGVTGYEQYF
.,TRBV7-9,TRBJ2-2,.,13,TGTGCCAGCCAGACGGGGCGCACCGGGGAGCTGTTTTTT,CASQTGRTGELFF
.,TRBV20-1,TRBJ1-2,.,13,TGCAGTGCTGCCTTGGGGACTAACTATGGCTACACCTTC,CSAALGTNYGYTF
few,TRBV6-5,TRBJ2-5,.,14,TGTGCCAGCAGTTACTGGCAGGGGGGAGAGACCCAGTACTTC,CASSYWQGGETQYF
.,TRBV6-2/TRBV6-3,TRBJ2-1,.,16,TGTGCCAGCGGCCCCTGGGAATCGCACAGCACCCATGAGCAGTTCTTC,CASGPWESHSTHEQFF
.,TRBV4-1,TRBJ2-7,.,13,TGCGCCAGCAGCCAAGTTGTAAGCTACGAGCAGTACTTC,CASSQVVSYEQYF
.,TRBV5-1,TRBJ1-1,TRBD1,15,TGCGCCAGCAGCTTGGTCTACAGGGGAAATACTGAAGCTTTCTTT,CASSLVYRGNTEAFF
.,TRBV12-3/TRBV12-4,TRBJ2-1,TRBD2,15,TGTGCCAGCAGTCAGCGACGGGGGGCCTACAATGAGCAGTTCTTC,CASSQRRGAYNEQFF
few,TRBV5-1,TRBJ2-5,TRBD2,15,TGCGCCAGCCACACCTGGCGGGGGGGCCGAGAGACCCAGTACTTC,CASHTWRGGRETQYF
few,TRBV12-3/TRBV12-4,TRBJ2-5,.,13,TGTGCCAGCAGTTTATCCCCTACAGAGACCCAGTACTTC,CASSLSPTETQYF
.,TRBV7-9,TRBJ2-6,.,15,TGTGCCAGCAGCTTAAGGTCCACTGGGGCCAACGTCCCGACTTTC,CASSLRSTGANVPTF
.,TRBV20-1,TRBJ1-2,TRBD1,14,TGCAGTGCTACTCGTACAGGGGGGATCTATGGCTACACCTTC,CSATRTGGIYGYTF
few,TRBV24-1,TRBJ2-5,.,13,TGTGCCACCAGTGATTTAAAGTGGGAGACCCAGTACTTC,CATSDLKWETQYF
.,TRBV29-1,TRBJ1-2,.,14,TGCAGCGTTGTGGGGGGCAACCTAAACTATGGCTACACCTTC,CSVVGGNLNYGYTF
.,TRBV5-1,TRBJ2-5,TRBD2,15,TGCGCCAGCAGCTTACTAGCGAACTTACAAGAGACCCAGTACTTC,CASSLLANLQETQYF
.,TRBV6-2/TRBV6-3,TRBJ2-1,.,15,TGTGCCAGCAGTGAGTCCGGGGCATCCTACAATGAGCAGTTCTTC,CASSESGASYNEQFF
few,TRBV13,TRBJ2-1,.,14,TGTGCCAGCAGCTTAGGTCCTCACGGCAATGAGCAGTTCTTC,CASSLGPHGNEQFF
.,TRBV12-3/TRBV12-4,TRBJ2-3,.,14,TGTGCCAGCAGTTTGGCAGCTAGCGCAGATACGCAGTATTTT,CASSLAASADTQYF